This passage covers 18 T cell receptor beta chains from one sample sequenced in a study of cytomegalovirus exposure and HLA in healthy donors. Researchers ran the PCR with 60 Vbeta and 13 Jbeta primers. Assay used: immunoSEQ multiplex PCR; TCRdb lists only in-frame clones, some missing. The sample contains around 99,000 clones, about 86% of which appear only once. Sequences were obtained from PBMCs. These receptors all come from a woman under 40 in good health and CMV-seronegative.

The genes are TRBV19 and TRBJ2-2, with D uncertain. The ends were cut back, 3 bases at V and 4 bases at J, with 9 bases in the middle. CDR1 and CDR2 from the germline V gene are LNHDA and SQIVND (reference sequence). The CDR3 spans 14 residues. CDR3 sequence: CASSMSVATGELFF. CDR3 bases: TGTGCCAGTAGTATGTCCGTGGCCACCGGGGAGCTGTTTTTT.

The chain uses TRBV28 and TRBJ2-5, with a tentative D call TRBD1 (5 bases). Germline V CDR1 and CDR2: MDHEN, SYDVKM. V was clipped by 7 bases and J by 5 bases, with 11 bases between them. The CDR3 has 12 amino acids. CDR3 DNA: TGTGCCAGCACCCAGGGCCTGGAGACCCAGTACTTC. It codes for CASTQGLETQYF.

The gene calls are TRBV18 and TRBJ2-1, with D possibly TRBD2 on 5 matching bases. The CDR3 totals 16 residues. Germline V CDR1 and CDR2: KGHSH, LQKENI. Trimming shortened V by 6 bases and J by 2 bases, and 17 bases separated the two germline ends. The CDR3 region is CASSPRSEDTYNEQFF. CDR3 bases: TGTGCCAGCTCTCCTCGTAGCGAAGACACCTACAATGAGCAGTTCTTC.

The rearrangement uses TRBV5-5 and TRBJ2-3, with D uncertain. Germline loops: CDR1 SGHKS, CDR2 YYEKEE (reference sequence). The CDR3 is 10 amino acids. Trimming pared 5 bases from V and 8 bases from J, leaving 6 bases between. The CDR3 bases are TGTGCCAGCAGTCACGGTACGCAGTATTTT. Encoded protein: CASSHGTQYF.

This clone was counted a few times. The rearrangement uses TRBV7-9 and TRBJ2-1; 15 bases map to TRBD2. From germline, CDR1 is SEHNR and CDR2 FQNEAQ (reference sequence). This CDR3 has 18 amino acids. The junction had 7 bases not matched to a gene; V was cut back by 5 bases and J by 2 bases. CDR3 loop: CASSAGLAGGRAYNEQFF. The CDR3 DNA reads as TGTGCCAGCAGCGCCGGACTAGCGGGAGGGAGGGCCTACAATGAGCAGTTCTTC.

The gene calls are TRBV19 and TRBJ1-1, with D perhaps matching TRBD1 (5 bases). The CDR3 extends over 17 amino acids. The V end lost 1 base, the J end lost 0 bases, and 15 bases lay between the germline ends. Per germline, CDR1 LNHDA and CDR2 SQIVND (reference sequence). This CDR3 reads CASSIGQGRRMNTEAFF. CDR3 bases: TGTGCCAGTAGTATAGGGCAGGGCAGGAGAATGAACACTGAAGCTTTCTTT.

This clone was counted only a few times. The rearrangement links TRBV2 to TRBJ2-7, with D maybe TRBD2 (5 bases). Per the germline V gene, CDR1 is SNHLY and CDR2 is FYNNEI. V gave up 4 bases and J gave up 1 base, with 17 bases separating them. CDR3 length equals 16 residues. The CDR3 DNA is TGTGCCAGCAGTGGGCCTCAAAAGACGGGGTCCTACGAGCAGTACTTC. This sequence encodes CASSGPQKTGSYEQYF.

This chain connects TRBV28 to TRBJ2-1; 9 bases line up with TRBD2. V shed 6 bases and J 4 bases; nucleotides not matched to a gene: 10. The CDR3 extends over 16 amino acids. From germline, CDR1 is MDHEN and CDR2 SYDVKM. The CDR3 protein is CASSSRSGRTYNEQFF. CDR3 coding DNA: TGTGCCAGCAGCTCCCGAAGCGGGAGGACGTACAATGAGCAGTTCTTC.

This chain uses TRBV11-2 with TRBJ2-7, with 13 positions matching TRBD2. CDR1 and CDR2 (germline): SGHAT, FQNNGV. There are 17 residues in the CDR3. V lost 0 bases to trimming and J lost 5 bases; unmatched junction nucleotides: 7. DNA of the CDR3: TGTGCCAGCAGCTTAGAGTGGCGACTAGCGGGAGGACACGAGCAGTACTTC. Amino acids: CASSLEWRLAGGHEQYF. The complete variable domain, with remaining parts taken from reference TRBV11-2 and TRBJ2-7, reads EAGVAQSPRYKIIEKRQSVAFWCNPISGHATLYWYQQILGQGPKLLIQFQNNGVVDDSQLPKDRFSAERLKGVDSTLKIQPAKLEDSAVYLCASSLEWRLAGGHEQYFGPGTRLTVT.

The chain carries TRBV11-1 and TRBJ2-5; TRBD1 agrees at 7 bases. This CDR3 is 13 amino acids long. Unmatched junction bases numbered 3, after V lost 5 bases and J lost 3 bases. Per germline, CDR1 SGHAT and CDR2 FQDESV (reference sequence). As DNA, the CDR3 is TGTGCCAGCAGCCCCGACAGGGAAGAGACCCAGTACTTC. It translates to CASSPDREETQYF. The variable domain in full, completed from reference TRBV11-1 and TRBJ2-5, reads EAEVAQSPRYKITEKSQAVAFWCDPISGHATLYWYRQILGQGPELLVQFQDESVVDDSQLPKDRFSAERLKGVDSTLKIQPAELGDSAMYLCASSPDREETQYFGPGTRLLVL.

This clone is a singleton in its sample. The chain has TRBV10-1 and TRBJ2-7, with a weak D call TRBD2 (6 bases). Trimming stripped 3 bases from V and 2 bases from J, with 14 bases between. The CDR3 runs to 15 residues. Germline V lookup: CDR1 WNHNN, CDR2 SYGVQD (reference sequence). CDR3 residues: CASSEYGRGTYEQYF. The CDR3 DNA sequence: TGCGCCAGCAGTGAATACGGGAGAGGGACCTACGAGCAGTACTTC.

The chain employs TRBV5-1 and TRBJ2-1; TRBD2 agrees at 11 bases. Germline CDR1 reads SGHRS; CDR2 reads YFSETQ. The V and J ends lost 4 bases and 4 bases, in that order; junction bases with no gene match: 4. The CDR3 has 15 residues. CDR3 sequence: CASSHGTSGYNEQFF. CDR3 bases: TGCGCCAGCAGCCACGGGACTAGCGGTTACAATGAGCAGTTCTTC.

This clone was seen only a few times. The genes are TRBV6-6 and TRBJ2-1; 10 bases are a match to TRBD1. The CDR3 consists of 15 residues. Germline V gene sequence: CDR1 MNHNY, CDR2 SVGAGI (reference sequence). The junction had 9 bases not matched to a gene; V was cut back by 6 bases and J by 7 bases. Here the CDR3 DNA reads TGTGCCAGCAGACACCGGGACAGGGGTGCGAATGAGCAGTTCTTC. It encodes CASRHRDRGANEQFF.

The rearrangement links TRBV6-5 to TRBJ1-4; possible D gene TRBD1, 6 bases. Trimming removed 6 bases at V and 4 bases at J, with 12 bases between. This CDR3 is 14 amino acids long. Germline V gene sequence: CDR1 MNHEY, CDR2 SVGAGI. The CDR3 loop is CASRVDRLNEKLFF. CDR3 DNA sequence: TGTGCCAGCAGAGTTGACAGGCTTAATGAAAAACTGTTTTTT.

This chain uses TRBV7-9 with TRBJ2-1, with 7 bases identical to TRBD2. There are 16 residues in the CDR3. The V and J ends lost 5 bases and 3 bases, in that order; junction bases with no gene match: 10. Germline CDR1 reads SEHNR; CDR2 reads FQNEAQ (reference sequence). CDR3 sequence reads: CASSPQGGVFYNEQFF. CDR3 bases: TGTGCCAGCAGCCCGCAGGGAGGGGTCTTCTACAATGAGCAGTTCTTC.

V and J are TRBV6-5 and TRBJ2-7; TRBD2 matches 12 bases. The length of the CDR3 is 15 residues. The J segment lost 4 bases and the V segment lost 5 bases, leaving 6 bases of the junction unmatched. Germline CDR1 MNHEY, CDR2 SVGAGI. The DNA of the CDR3 is TGTGCCAGCAGTCTAGCGGGAGGGCCCGGGTACGAGCAGTACTTC. As protein: CASSLAGGPGYEQYF.

This chain links TRBV2 with TRBJ2-2; no firm D call. The V and J ends lost 3 bases and 3 bases respectively, with 5 bases between them. Per germline, CDR1 SNHLY and CDR2 FYNNEI. This CDR3 contains 13 residues. The CDR3, as DNA: TGTGCCAGCAGTGAGAGCTACACCGGGGAGCTGTTTTTT. As protein: CASSESYTGELFF.

This chain links TRBV7-2 with TRBJ1-1; no clear D. Trimming removed 5 bases from V and 0 bases from J, with 10 bases in between. Germline assignment: CDR1 SGHTA and CDR2 FQGNSA. The CDR3 contains 14 residues. The CDR3: CASSIGLMNTEAFF. The CDR3 region has the DNA TGTGCCAGCAGCATAGGGCTTATGAACACTGAAGCTTTCTTT.